This T cell receptor beta chain was sequenced during a study of T-cell reconstitution after alpha-beta-depleted transplantation in children (dated by TCRdb to about 2016). Turning to the overall study: The study quantitatively tracked T-cell immune reconstitution after TCRalphabeta/CD19-depleted allogeneic hematopoietic cell transplantation in children using TCR repertoire profiling.

This sample's treatment or condition label indicates: allogeneic hematopoietic cell transplantation with graft depleted of TCRalphabeta T cells and CD19 B cells. Transplant recipients were children who received TCRalphabeta/CD19-depleted allogeneic hematopoietic cell grafts. Comment on this clonotype: It lacks a known antigen. It has no much larger one-base neighbor in the sample; base qualities were not kept.

The paper's findings and limits, for the study overall: The frequencies of hyperexpanded clones fell over the following months, and after one year, T-cell counts and TCRbeta diversity were mostly attributed to newly produced T cells. In some patients, the high TCRbeta diversity seen at day 60 was put down to recipient T cells and intrathymic progenitors that had survived conditioning. The apparently early alphabetaT-cell count recovery about two months after transplant was reportedly dependent on only several hundred rapidly expanded clones derived from non-depleted graft cells.

The library was built by means of PCR. Sequencing took place on an Illumina HiSeq 2500. TCR library preparation used molecular barcoding, with unique molecular identifiers applied to normalize quantification of the TCRbeta repertoire. The public reads were reanalyzed by TCRdb: fastp trimming at Q25, MiXCR alignment, in-frame beta chains only. Merged by CDR3 protein, the rows form single entries marked with the most common genes and DNA. In all, the sample holds hundreds of thousands of distinct CDR3 sequences, and around 15% of those were seen once. The ten largest clones take up 25% to 30% of the sample. This receptor was obtained from a boy in the first two years of life who had a stem cell transplant for Wiskott-Aldrich syndrome, so the T cells may come from the graft donor. This specimen was PBMCs, mostly from graft donor cells, taken 360 days after TCRalphabeta/CD19-depleted stem cell transplant.

For the CDR3, the sequence is CASSATGPRPNGEQFF. The sequence in DNA is TGTGCCAGCAGCGCGACAGGGCCCCGACCTAATGGTGAGCAGTTCTTC. This sequence uses TRBV12-3 or TRBV12-4 and TRBJ2-1, with 7 bases aligning to TRBD1. The CDR3 numbers 16 residues from cysteine through phenylalanine. Only the CDR3 portion is preserved as DNA: 48 bases, with reading frame beginning at the first base. The V end gives up 6 bases and the J end 9 bases, leaving 17 bases in the junction not matched to a gene.